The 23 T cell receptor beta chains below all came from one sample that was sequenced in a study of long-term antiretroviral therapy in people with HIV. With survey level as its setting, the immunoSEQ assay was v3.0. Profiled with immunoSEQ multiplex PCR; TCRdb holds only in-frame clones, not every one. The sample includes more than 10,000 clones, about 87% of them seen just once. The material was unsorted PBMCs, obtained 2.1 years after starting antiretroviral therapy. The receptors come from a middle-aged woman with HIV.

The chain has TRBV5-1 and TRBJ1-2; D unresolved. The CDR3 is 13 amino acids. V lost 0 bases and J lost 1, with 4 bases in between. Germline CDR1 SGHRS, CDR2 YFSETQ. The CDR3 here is CASSLDDNYGYTF. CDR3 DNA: TGCGCCAGCAGCTTGGACGATAACTATGGCTACACCTTC.

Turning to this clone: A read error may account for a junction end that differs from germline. The chain's CDR3 is CASSLADF. In DNA form, the CDR3 reads TGTGCCAGCAGCTTAGCCGACTTC. The J gene is TRBJ2-5, the V gene TRBV7-2; D gene uncertain. CDR1 is SGHTA and CDR2 is FQGNSA in the germline V gene. The CDR3 loop spans 8 amino acids. Supplemented by reference TRBV7-2 and TRBJ2-5, the full variable domain reads GAGVSQSPSNKVTEKGKDVELRCDPISGHTALYWYRQSLGQGLEFLIYFQGNSAPDKSGLPSDRFSAERTGGSVSTLTIQRTQQEDSAVYLCASSLADFGPGTRLLVL.

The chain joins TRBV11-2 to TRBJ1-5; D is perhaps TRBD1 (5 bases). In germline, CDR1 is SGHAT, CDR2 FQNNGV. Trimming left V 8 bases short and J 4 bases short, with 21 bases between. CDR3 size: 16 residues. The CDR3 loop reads CASQGSVGGGNQPQHF. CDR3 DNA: TGTGCCAGCCAAGGAAGTGTAGGTGGGGGAAATCAGCCCCAGCATTTT.

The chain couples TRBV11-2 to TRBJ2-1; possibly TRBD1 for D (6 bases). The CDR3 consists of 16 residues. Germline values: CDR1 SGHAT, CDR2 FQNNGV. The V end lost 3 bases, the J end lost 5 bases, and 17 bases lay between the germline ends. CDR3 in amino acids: CASSLDSTNQNNEQFF. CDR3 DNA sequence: TGTGCCAGCAGCTTGGACAGCACGAATCAAAACAATGAGCAGTTCTTC.

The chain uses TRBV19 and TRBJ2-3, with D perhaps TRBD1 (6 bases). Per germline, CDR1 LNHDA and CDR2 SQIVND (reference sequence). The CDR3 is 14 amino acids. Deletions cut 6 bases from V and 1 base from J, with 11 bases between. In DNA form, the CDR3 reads TGTGCCAGTAGCACAGGGCGGGGCACAGATACGCAGTATTTT. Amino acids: CASSTGRGTDTQYF.

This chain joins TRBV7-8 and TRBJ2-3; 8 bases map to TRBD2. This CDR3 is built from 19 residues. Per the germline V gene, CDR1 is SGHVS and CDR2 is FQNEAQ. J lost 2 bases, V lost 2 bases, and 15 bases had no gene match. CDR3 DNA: TGTGCCAGCAGCTTATCTCCCTTTTTAGCGGGGTTACCCACAGATACGCAGTATTTT. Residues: CASSLSPFLAGLPTDTQYF.

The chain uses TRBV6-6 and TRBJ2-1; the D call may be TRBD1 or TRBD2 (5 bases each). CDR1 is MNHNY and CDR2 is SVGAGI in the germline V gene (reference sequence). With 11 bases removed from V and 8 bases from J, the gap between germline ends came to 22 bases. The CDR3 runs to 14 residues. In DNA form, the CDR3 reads TGTGCCGCGGCGCCGGGGCGTGAGTTAGATGAGCAGTTCTTC. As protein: CAAAPGRELDEQFF.

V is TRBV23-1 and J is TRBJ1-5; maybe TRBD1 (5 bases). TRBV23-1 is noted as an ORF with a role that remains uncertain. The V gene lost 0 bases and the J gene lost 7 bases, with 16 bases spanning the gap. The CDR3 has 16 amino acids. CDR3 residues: CASSQSILGGRQPQHF. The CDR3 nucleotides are TGCGCCAGCAGTCAATCGATCCTGGGGGGAAGGCAGCCCCAGCATTTT.

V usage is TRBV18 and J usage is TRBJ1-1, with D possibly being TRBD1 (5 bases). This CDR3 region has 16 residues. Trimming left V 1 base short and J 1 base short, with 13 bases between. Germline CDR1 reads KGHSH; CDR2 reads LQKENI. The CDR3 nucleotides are TGTGCCAGCTCACCACGACTTGGCGGGGCGAACACTGAAGCTTTCTTT. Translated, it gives CASSPRLGGANTEAFF.

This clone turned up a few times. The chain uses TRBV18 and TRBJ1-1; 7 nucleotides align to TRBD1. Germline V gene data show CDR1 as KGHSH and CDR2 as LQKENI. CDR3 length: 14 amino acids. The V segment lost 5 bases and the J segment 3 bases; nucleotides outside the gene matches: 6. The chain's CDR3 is CASSKQGLDTEAFF. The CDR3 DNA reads TGTGCCAGCTCAAAACAGGGGTTGGACACTGAAGCTTTCTTT.

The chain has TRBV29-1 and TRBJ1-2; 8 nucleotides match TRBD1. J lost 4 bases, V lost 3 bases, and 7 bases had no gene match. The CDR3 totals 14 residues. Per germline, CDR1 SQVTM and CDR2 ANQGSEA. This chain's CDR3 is CSVDRQGARYGYTF. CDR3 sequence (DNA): TGCAGCGTTGATAGGCAGGGGGCTCGCTATGGCTACACCTTC.

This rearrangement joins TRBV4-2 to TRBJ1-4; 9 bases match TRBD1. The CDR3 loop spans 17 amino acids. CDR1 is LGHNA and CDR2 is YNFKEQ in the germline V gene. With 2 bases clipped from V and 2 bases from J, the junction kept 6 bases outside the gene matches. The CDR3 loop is CASSQNRGRATNEKLFF. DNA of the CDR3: TGTGCCAGCAGCCAAAACAGGGGGCGCGCTACTAATGAAAAACTGTTTTTT.

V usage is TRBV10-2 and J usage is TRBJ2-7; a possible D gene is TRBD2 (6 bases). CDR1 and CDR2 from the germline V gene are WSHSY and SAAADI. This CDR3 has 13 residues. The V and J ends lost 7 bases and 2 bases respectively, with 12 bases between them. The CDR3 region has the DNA TGCGCCAGCACGGCGGGGTTGACCTACGAGCAGTACTTC. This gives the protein CASTAGLTYEQYF.

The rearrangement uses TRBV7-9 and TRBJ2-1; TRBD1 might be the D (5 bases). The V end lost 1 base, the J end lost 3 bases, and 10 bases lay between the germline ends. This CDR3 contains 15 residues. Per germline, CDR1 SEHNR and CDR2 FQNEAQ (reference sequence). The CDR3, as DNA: TGTGCCAGCAGCTTAGGACAGACCTACTACAATGAGCAGTTCTTC. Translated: CASSLGQTYYNEQFF.

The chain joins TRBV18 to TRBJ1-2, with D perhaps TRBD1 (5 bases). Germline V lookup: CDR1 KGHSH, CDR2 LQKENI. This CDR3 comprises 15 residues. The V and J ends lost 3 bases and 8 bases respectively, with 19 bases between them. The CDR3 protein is CASSPSSAGEGGYTF. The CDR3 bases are TGTGCCAGCTCACCTTCCTCGGCGGGGGAGGGAGGCTACACCTTC. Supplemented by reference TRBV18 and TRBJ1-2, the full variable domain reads NAGVMQNPRHLVRRRGQEARLRCSPMKGHSHVYWYRQLPEEGLKFMVYLQKENIIDESGMPKERFSAEFPKEGPSILRIQQVVRGDSAAYFCASSPSSAGEGGYTFGSGTRLTVV.

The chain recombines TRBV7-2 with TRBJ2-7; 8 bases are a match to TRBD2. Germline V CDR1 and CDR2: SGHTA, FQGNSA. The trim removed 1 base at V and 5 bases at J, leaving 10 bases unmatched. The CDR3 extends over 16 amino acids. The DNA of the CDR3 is TGTGCCAGCAGCTTAGAGTCCGGGACTAGTCTCAACGAGCAGTACTTC. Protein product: CASSLESGTSLNEQYF.

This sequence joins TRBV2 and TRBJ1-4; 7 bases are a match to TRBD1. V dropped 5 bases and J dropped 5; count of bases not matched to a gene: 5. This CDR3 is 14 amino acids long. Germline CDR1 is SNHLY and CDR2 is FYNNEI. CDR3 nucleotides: TGTGCCAGCAGTAACAGGGGCGAAAATGAAAAACTGTTTTTT. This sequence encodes CASSNRGENEKLFF.

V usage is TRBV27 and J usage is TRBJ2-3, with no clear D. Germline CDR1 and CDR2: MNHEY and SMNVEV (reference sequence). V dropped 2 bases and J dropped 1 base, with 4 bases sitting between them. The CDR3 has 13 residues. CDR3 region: CASSLRRTDTQYF. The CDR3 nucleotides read TGTGCCAGCAGTTTAAGGCGCACAGATACGCAGTATTTT.

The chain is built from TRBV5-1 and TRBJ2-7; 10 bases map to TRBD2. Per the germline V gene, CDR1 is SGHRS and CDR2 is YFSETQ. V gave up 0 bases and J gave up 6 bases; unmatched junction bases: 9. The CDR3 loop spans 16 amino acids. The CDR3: CASSLEPAGGASEQYF. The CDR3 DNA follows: TGCGCCAGCAGCTTGGAGCCAGCGGGGGGGGCCTCCGAGCAGTACTTC. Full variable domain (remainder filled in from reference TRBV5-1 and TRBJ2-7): KAGVTQTPRYLIKTRGQQVTLSCSPISGHRSVSWYQQTPGQGLQFLFEYFSETQRNKGNFPGRFSGRQFSNSRSEMNVSTLELGDSALYLCASSLEPAGGASEQYFGPGTRLTVT.

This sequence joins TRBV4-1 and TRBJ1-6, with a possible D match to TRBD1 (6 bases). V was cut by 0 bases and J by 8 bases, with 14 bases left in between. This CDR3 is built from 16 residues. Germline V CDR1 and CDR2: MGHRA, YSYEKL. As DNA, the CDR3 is TGCGCCAGCAGCCAAGAAAAGGGCAGGGGCTATTCACCCCTCCACTTT. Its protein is CASSQEKGRGYSPLHF.

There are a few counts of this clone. The CDR3 DNA sequence: TGTGCCAGCAGCCCCCTTGGGACATCTAGCTCTGGAAACACCATATATTTT. This gives the protein CASSPLGTSSSGNTIYF. This rearrangement joins TRBV7-2 to TRBJ1-3; TRBD1 might be the D (6 bases). Trimming took off 5 bases at V and 0 bases at J, with 17 bases between the two ends. Germline CDR1 reads SGHTA; CDR2 reads FQGNSA. The CDR3 has 17 amino acids.

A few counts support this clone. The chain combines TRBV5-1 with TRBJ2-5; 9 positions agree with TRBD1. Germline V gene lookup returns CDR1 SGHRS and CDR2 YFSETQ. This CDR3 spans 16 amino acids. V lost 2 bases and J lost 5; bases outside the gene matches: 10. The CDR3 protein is CASSLVGTGSWETQYF. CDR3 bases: TGCGCCAGCAGCTTAGTCGGGACAGGGTCGTGGGAGACCCAGTACTTC. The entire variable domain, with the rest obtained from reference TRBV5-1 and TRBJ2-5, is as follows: KAGVTQTPRYLIKTRGQQVTLSCSPISGHRSVSWYQQTPGQGLQFLFEYFSETQRNKGNFPGRFSGRQFSNSRSEMNVSTLELGDSALYLCASSLVGTGSWETQYFGPGTRLLVL.

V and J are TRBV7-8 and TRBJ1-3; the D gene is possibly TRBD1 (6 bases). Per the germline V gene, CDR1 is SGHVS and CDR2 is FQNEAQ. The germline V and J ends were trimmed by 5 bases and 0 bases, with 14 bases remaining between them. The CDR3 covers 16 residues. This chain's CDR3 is CASSPRGGRSGNTIYF. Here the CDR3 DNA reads TGTGCCAGCAGCCCCCGCGGGGGGCGCTCTGGAAACACCATATATTTT.